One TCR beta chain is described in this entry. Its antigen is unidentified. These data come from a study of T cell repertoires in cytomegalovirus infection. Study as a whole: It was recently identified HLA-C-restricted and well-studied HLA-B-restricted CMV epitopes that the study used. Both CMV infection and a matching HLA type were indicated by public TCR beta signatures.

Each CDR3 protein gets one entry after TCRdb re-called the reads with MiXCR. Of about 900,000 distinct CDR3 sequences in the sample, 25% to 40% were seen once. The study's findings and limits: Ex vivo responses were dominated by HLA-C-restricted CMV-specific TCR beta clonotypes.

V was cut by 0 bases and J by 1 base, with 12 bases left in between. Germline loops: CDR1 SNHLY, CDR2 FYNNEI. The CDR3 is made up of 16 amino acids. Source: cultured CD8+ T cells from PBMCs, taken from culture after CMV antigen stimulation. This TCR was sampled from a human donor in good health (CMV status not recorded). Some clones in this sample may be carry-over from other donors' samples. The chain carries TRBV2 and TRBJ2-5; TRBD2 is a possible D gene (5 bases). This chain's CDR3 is CASSEALRGTQETQYF. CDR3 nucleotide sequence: TGTGCCAGCAGTGAAGCGCTTCGGGGTACCCAAGAGACCCAGTACTTC. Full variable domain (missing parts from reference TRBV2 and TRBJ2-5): EPEVTQTPSHQVTQMGQEVILRCVPISNHLYFYWYRQILGQKVEFLVSFYNNEISEKSEIFDDQFSVERPDGSNFTLKIRSTKLEDSAMYFCASSEALRGTQETQYFGPGTRLLVL.